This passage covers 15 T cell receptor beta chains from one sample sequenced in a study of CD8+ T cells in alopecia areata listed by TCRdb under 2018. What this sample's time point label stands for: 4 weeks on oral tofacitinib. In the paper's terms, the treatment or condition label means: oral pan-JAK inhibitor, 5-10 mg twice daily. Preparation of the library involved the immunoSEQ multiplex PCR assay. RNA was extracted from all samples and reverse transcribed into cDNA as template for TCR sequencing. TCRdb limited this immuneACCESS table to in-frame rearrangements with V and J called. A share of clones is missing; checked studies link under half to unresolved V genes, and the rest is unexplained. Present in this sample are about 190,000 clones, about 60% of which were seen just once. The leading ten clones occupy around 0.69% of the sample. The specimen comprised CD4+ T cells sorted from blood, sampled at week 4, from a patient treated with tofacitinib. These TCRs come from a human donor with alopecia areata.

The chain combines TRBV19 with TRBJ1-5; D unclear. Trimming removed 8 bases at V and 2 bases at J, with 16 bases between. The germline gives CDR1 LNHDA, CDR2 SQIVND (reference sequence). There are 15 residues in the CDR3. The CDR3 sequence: CASEFSHSRNQPQHF. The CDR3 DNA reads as TGTGCCAGTGAGTTCAGCCACAGTCGCAATCAGCCCCAGCATTTT.

The CDR3 loop reads CASSSTATYEQYF. CDR3 coding DNA: TGTGCCAGCAGTTCTACAGCCACCTACGAGCAGTACTTC. This sequence joins TRBV6-5 and TRBJ2-7, with unresolved D. This CDR3 is built from 13 residues. V lost 4 bases and J lost 2, with 9 bases in between. CDR1 and CDR2 from the germline V gene are MNHEY and SVGAGI.

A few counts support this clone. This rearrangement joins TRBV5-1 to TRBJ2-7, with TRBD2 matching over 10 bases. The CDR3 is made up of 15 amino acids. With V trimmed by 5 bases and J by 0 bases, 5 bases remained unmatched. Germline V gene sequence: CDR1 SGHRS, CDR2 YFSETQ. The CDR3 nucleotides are TGCGCCAGCAGGTCCGGGACTAGCGACTCCTACGAGCAGTACTTC. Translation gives CASRSGTSDSYEQYF.

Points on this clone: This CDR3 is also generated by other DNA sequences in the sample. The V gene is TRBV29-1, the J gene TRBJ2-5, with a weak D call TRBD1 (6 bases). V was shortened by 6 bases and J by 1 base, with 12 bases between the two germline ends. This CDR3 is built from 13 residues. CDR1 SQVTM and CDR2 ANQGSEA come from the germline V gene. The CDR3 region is CSVTTGSQETQYF. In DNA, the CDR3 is TGCAGCGTGACTACAGGGAGCCAAGAGACCCAGTACTTC.

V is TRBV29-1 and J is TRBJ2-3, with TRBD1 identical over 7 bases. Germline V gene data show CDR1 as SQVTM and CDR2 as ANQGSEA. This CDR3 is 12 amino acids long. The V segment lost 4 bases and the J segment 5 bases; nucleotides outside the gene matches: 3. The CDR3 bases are TGCAGCGTTGGGGGACAGTTAGATACGCAGTATTTT. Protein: CSVGGQLDTQYF.

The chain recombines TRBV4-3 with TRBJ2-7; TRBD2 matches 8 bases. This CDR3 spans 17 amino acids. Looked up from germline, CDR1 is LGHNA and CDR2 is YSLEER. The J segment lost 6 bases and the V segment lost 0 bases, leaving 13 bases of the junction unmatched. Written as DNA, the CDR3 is TGCGCCAGCAGCCAAGATCCAGCGGGAGCCACCGTGGCCGAGCAGTACTTC. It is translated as CASSQDPAGATVAEQYF.

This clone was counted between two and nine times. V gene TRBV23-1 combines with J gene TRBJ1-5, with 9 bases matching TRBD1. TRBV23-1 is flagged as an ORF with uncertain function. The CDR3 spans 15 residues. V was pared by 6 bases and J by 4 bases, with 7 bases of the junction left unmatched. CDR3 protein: CASSPGDRDNQPQHF. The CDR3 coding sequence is TGCGCCAGCAGCCCGGGGGACAGGGATAATCAGCCCCAGCATTTT.

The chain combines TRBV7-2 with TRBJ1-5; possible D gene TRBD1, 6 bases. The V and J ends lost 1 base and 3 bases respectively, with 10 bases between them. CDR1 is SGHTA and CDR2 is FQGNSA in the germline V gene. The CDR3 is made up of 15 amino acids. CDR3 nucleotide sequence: TGTGCCAGCAGCTTAGGACAGGTTTTCAATCAGCCCCAGCATTTT. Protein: CASSLGQVFNQPQHF.

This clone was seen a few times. CDR3 in amino acids: CASSVVGGETQYF. As DNA, the CDR3 is TGTGCCAGCAGTGTGGTGGGAGGGGAGACCCAGTACTTC. The rearrangement links TRBV6-4 to TRBJ2-5; TRBD2 matches 7 bases. CDR1 and CDR2 (germline): MRHNA, SNTAGT. The CDR3 is 13 amino acids. Germline trimming cut 4 bases from V and 5 bases from J; bases unmatched to any gene: 4.

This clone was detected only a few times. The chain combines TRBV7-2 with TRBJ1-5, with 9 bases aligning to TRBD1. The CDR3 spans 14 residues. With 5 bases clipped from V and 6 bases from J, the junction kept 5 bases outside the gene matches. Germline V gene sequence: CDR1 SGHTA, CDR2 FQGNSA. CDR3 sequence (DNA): TGTGCCAGCAGCGAATACAGGGGGCTTCAGCCCCAGCATTTT. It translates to CASSEYRGLQPQHF.

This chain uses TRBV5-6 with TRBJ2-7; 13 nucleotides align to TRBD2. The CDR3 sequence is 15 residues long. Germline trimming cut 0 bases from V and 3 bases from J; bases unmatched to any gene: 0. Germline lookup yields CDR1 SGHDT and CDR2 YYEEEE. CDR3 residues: CASSLGLAGGYEQYF. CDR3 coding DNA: TGTGCCAGCAGCTTGGGACTAGCGGGAGGCTACGAGCAGTACTTC. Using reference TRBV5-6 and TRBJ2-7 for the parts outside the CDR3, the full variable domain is DAGVTQSPTHLIKTRGQQVTLRCSPKSGHDTVSWYQQALGQGPQFIFQYYEEEERQRGNFPDRFSGHQFPNYSSELNVNALLLGDSALYLCASSLGLAGGYEQYFGPGTRLTVT.

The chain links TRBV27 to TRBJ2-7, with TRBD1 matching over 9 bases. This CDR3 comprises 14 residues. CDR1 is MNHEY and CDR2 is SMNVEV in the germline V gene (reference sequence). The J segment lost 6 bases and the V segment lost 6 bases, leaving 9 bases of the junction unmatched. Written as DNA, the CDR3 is TGTGCCAGCAGGCCGACAGGGGGTGAGTTCGAGCAGTACTTC. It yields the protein CASRPTGGEFEQYF.

CDR3 residues: CASSYGSAKNIQYF. The CDR3 bases are TGTGCCAGCAGTTATGGGTCCGCCAAAAACATTCAGTACTTC. The chain is built from TRBV6-6 and TRBJ2-4; D is unresolved. From germline, CDR1 is MNHNY and CDR2 SVGAGI (reference sequence). Between the trimmed V and J ends, which lost 3 bases and 1 base, there was a span of 7 bases. This CDR3 is built from 14 residues.

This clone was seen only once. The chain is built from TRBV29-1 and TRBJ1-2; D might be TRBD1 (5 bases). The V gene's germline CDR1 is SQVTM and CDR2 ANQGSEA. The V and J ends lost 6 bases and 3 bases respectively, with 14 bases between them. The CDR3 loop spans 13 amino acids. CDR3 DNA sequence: TGCAGCGTCGGGGGGTTAGGAGACTATGGCTACACCTTC. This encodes CSVGGLGDYGYTF.

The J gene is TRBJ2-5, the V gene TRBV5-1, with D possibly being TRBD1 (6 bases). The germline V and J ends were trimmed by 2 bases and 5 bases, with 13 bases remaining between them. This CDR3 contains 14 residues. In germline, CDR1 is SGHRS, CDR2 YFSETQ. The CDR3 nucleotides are TGCGCCAGCAGCTTTGGGGACACCTGGGAGACCCAGTACTTC. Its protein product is CASSFGDTWETQYF.